This TCR beta chain was identified in a study of blood T cell repertoires in COVID-19. This clone has only one observation. V was pared by 5 bases and J by 5 bases, with 4 bases of the junction left unmatched. The CDR3 has 12 amino acids. Germline CDR1 and CDR2: GTSNPN and SVGIG (reference sequence). Per the authors' pipeline: Estimation of nucleated cell counts relied on the amplification of reference gene primers. Assay used: immunoSEQ multiplex PCR; TCRdb lists only in-frame clones, some missing. The V and J calls and clone size were taken over from that table, and D and trimming were inferred from the DNA. Of more than 200,000 clones listed, approximately 87% are singletons.

Sequenced sample: peripheral blood. The chain couples TRBV30 to TRBJ1-1; 8 bases line up with TRBD1. The sequence was obtained from a woman aged 70-85 years with active or convalescent COVID-19. The CDR3 bases are TGTGCCTGGGGACAGGGAGGGACTGAAGCTTTCTTT. This codes for CAWGQGGTEAFF.